This T cell receptor (beta chain) originates from a study of blood T cell repertoires in COVID-19 (dated by TCRdb to about 2020). Background for the entire study: Samples from collaborators originated in the United States, Italy and Spain and spanned both the acute and convalescent phases of COVID-19. Where HLA class I and class II types were available, the types were taken from metadata supplied by the sample provider, not from assay-based typing. The samples were drawn from two sources: the first 160 participants of the ongoing ImmuneRACE study, and 950 to 1,500 subjects contributed by 6 global collaborators. The repertoires were made available in a free public database intended to serve as a resource for research on the immune response to SARS-CoV-2. The material from the prospective study consisted of cDNA or gDNA derived from T cells, B-cell-depleted T cells, or PBMCs. Nearly every sample came with metadata listing a de-identified subject ID, COVID-19 status, age in years and sex. Deeply sampled blood TCRbeta repertoires from subjects exposed to, actively infected with, or recovered from COVID-19 were included in the dataset.

Beyond this particular receptor, the publication reports: The quantity of clinical and demographic metadata differed by source and by participant and was supplied without curation.

TCRbeta CDR3 regions were amplified from genomic DNA by means of the immunoSEQ Assay, a bias-controlled multiplex PCR. Concerning the study's data processing: Within the assay, amplification of reference gene primers was used to estimate how many nucleated cells each sample contained. Sequence reads were collapsed and filtered to measure the absolute abundance of every unique TCRbeta CDR3 rearrangement. For each sample, productive Simpson clonality was calculated as the square root of Simpson's diversity index across productive rearrangements. TCRdb holds this immuneACCESS table with in-frame rearrangements only. Some clones are missing; in checked studies, unresolved V genes explain under half, and the rest has no known cause. The V and J calls and clone size are taken from that table; D and trimming were inferred from the DNA. The sample profile shows 250,000 or so clones; 90% of them were found once. The top ten clones comprise roughly 4.3% of the sample.

V has 1 base trimmed and J has 2 bases trimmed; junction bases matching no gene number 4. From the cysteine through the phenylalanine, the CDR3 covers 15 amino acids. This entry keeps only the CDR3 DNA: 45 bases, framed from base 1. Reading the germline V gene gives CDR1 SGHAT and CDR2 FQNNGV. In the prospective study, participants were about 18 to 100 years old, resided in approximately 25 geographic areas of the United States, and were enrolled through a virtual design. Cohort assignment in the prospective study relied on participant-reported clinical history from a screening survey and a study questionnaire. Mobile phlebotomists in the prospective study collected whole blood, serum and a nasopharyngeal or oropharyngeal swab from every participant. Over a roughly 2-month period, participants in the prospective study had the option of providing additional blood draws and questionnaires. Prospective study blood samples were shipped either frozen or at room temperature before DNA extraction.

In the case of this clone: It has no known antigen specificity. Base-call qualities are not available, and no considerably larger clone is one nucleotide away.

The source of this sequence is a woman between 25 and 40 years old with acute COVID-19. Sample: PBMCs or T cells enriched from blood (not recorded which). This chain is built from TRBV11-2 and TRBJ2-5, and 7 junctional nucleotides match TRBD2. The CDR3 protein is CASSLGEREQETQYF. The nucleotide sequence reads TGTGCCAGCAGCTTAGGGGAGCGGGAACAAGAGACCCAGTACTTC.